The clone carrying this T cell receptor (beta chain) was observed many times. Its antigen remains unidentified. The data derive from a study of T cells in Graves' hyperthyroidism and ophthalmopathy. Broader study findings: Peripheral blood also featured most of the thyroid clonotypes expanded above 0.001.

RNA transcripts served as the template for amplifying TCR beta CDR3 regions. HTBI primers were the set used in a first-round RT-PCR of the TCR CDR3. One entry per CDR3 protein results from TCRdb running MiXCR on the multiplex PCR reads. The sample includes a few hundred thousand distinct CDR3 sequences, about 43% seen only once; the top ten take about 7.8%. The germline V gene has CDR1 DFQATT and CDR2 SNEGSKA (reference sequence). The CDR3 runs to 13 residues. Trimming took 0 bases from V and 4 from J, leaving 7 bases between them. Stable disease denoted Graves' hyperthyroidism without ophthalmopathy progression within 18 months. The hyperthyroidism was newly diagnosed and had lasted under 2 months; the patients were aged 18 to 65. Diagnoses used clinical symptoms, serum thyroxine and TRAb, thyroid ultrasound and orbital computed tomography.

The J gene is TRBJ1-5, the V gene TRBV20-1, with D unresolved. Sequenced sample: peripheral blood or thyroid tissue (not recorded which). The receptor's source is a woman between 18 and 30 years old with Graves' hyperthyroidism. In DNA form, the CDR3 reads TGCAGTGCTAGAGATCTAGGTAATCAGCCCCAGCATTTT. This encodes CSARDLGNQPQHF.